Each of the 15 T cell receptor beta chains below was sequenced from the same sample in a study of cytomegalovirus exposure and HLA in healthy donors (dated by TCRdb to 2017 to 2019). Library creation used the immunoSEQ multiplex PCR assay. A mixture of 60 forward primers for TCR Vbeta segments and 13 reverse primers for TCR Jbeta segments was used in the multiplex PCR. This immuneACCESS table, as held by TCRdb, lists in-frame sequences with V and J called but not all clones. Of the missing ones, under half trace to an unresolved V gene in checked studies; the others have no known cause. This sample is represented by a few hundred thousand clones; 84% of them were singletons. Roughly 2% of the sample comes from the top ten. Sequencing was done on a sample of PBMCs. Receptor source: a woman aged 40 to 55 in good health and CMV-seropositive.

The CDR3 sequence: CASSGRGRGLAETQYF. The CDR3, as DNA: TGTGCCAGCAGTGGGAGGGGCAGGGGGCTAGCAGAGACCCAGTACTTC. The J gene is TRBJ2-5, the V gene TRBV27; weak D call: TRBD1 (8 bases). Germline CDR1 is MNHEY and CDR2 is SMNVEV (reference sequence). Trimming stripped 5 bases from V and 4 bases from J, with 20 bases between. This CDR3 is 16 amino acids long.

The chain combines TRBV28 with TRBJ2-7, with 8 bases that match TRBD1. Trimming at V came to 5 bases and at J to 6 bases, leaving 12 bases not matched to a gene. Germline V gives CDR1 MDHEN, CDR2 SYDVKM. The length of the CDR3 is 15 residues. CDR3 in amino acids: CASSLGGTGLAEQYF. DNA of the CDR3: TGTGCCAGCAGTCTAGGGGGGACAGGACTTGCCGAGCAGTACTTC.

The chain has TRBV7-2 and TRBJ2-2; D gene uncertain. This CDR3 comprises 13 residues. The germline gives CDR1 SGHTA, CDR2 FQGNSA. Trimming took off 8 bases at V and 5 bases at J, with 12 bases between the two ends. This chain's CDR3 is CASSRLWTGELFF. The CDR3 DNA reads TGTGCCAGCTCTCGACTTTGGACCGGGGAGCTGTTTTTT.

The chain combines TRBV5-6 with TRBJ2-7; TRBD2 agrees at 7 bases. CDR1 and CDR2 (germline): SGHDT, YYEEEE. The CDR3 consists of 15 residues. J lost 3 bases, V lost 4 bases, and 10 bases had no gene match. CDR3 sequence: CASSAGWRGIYEQYF. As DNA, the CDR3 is TGTGCCAGCAGCGCCGGGTGGCGGGGGATCTACGAGCAGTACTTC.

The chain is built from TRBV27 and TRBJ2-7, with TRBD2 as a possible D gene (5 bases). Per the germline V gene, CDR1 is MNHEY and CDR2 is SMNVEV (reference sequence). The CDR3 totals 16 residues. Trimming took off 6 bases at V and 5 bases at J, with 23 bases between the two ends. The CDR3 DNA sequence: TGTGCCAGCAGCGGGGTTGGAGCCTGGACCGGGGACGAGCAGTACTTC. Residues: CASSGVGAWTGDEQYF.

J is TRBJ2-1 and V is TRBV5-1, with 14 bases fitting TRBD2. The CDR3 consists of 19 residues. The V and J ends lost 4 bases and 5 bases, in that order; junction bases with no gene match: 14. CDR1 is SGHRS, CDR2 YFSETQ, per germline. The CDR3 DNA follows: TGCGCCAGCAGCCCGGAAGGCTCGACTAGCGGGAGGGCAAACAATGAGCAGTTCTTC. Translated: CASSPEGSTSGRANNEQFF.

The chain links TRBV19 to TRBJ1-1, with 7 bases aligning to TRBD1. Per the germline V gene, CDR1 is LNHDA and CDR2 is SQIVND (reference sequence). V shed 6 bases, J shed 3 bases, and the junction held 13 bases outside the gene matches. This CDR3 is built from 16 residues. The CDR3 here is CASSGGRQGGHTEAFF. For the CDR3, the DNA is TGTGCCAGTAGCGGGGGAAGACAGGGAGGTCACACTGAAGCTTTCTTT.

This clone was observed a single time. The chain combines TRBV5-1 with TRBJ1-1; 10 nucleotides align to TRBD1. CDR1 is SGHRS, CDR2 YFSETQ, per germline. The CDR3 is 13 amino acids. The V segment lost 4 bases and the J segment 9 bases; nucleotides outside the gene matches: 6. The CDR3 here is CASSPDRGPKAFF. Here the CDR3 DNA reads TGCGCCAGCAGCCCTGACAGGGGGCCTAAAGCTTTCTTT. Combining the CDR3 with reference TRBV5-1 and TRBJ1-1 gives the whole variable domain KAGVTQTPRYLIKTRGQQVTLSCSPISGHRSVSWYQQTPGQGLQFLFEYFSETQRNKGNFPGRFSGRQFSNSRSEMNVSTLELGDSALYLCASSPDRGPKAFFGQGTRLTVV.

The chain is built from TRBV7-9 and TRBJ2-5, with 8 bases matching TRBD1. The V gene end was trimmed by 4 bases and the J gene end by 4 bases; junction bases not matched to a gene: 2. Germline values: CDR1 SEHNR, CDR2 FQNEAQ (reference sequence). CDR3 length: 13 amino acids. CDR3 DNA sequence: TGTGCCAGCAGCTACACAGGGGGAGAGACCCAGTACTTC. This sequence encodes CASSYTGGETQYF.

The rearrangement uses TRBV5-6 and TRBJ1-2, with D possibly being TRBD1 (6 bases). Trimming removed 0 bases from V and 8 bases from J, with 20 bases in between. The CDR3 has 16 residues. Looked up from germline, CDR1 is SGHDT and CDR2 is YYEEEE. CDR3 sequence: CASSLAGGRSGSGYTF. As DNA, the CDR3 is TGTGCCAGCAGCTTGGCGGGGGGCAGATCCGGATCGGGCTACACCTTC.

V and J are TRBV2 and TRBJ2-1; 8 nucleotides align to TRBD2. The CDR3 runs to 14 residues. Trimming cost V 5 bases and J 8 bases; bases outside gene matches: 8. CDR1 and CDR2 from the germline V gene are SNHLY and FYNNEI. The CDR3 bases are TGTGCCAGCAGTAAGGGACTAGGCAGGGATGAGCAGTTCTTC. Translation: CASSKGLGRDEQFF.

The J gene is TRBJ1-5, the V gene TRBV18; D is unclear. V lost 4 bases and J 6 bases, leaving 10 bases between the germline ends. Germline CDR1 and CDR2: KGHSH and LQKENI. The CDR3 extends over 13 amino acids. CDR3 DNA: TGTGCCAGCTCACTTGTGGGAGGTCAGCCCCAGCATTTT. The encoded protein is CASSLVGGQPQHF.

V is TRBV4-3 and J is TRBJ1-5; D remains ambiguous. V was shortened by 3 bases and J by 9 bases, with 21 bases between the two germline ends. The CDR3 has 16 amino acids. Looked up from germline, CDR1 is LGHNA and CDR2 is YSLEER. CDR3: CASSQGSPFGKWPQHF. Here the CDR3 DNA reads TGCGCCAGCAGCCAGGGGTCCCCGTTCGGGAAGTGGCCCCAGCATTTT.

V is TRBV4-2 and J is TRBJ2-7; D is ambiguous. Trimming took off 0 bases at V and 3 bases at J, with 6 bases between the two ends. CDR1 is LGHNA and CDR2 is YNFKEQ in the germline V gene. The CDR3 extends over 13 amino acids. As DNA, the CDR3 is TGTGCCAGCAGCCAAGATTTCGGCTACGAGCAGTACTTC. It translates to CASSQDFGYEQYF.

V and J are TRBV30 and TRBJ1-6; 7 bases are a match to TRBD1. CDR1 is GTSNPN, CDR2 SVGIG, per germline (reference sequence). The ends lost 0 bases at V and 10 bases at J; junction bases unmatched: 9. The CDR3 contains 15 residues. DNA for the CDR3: TGTGCCTGGAGTGTACGGGCAGGGGGGCTATCACCCCTCCACTTT. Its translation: CAWSVRAGGLSPLHF.